What follows are 18 T cell receptor beta chains derived from one specimen sequenced in a study of shared T cell receptors in the human thymus listed by TCRdb under 2021. Libraries came from the immunoSEQ multiplex PCR assay. TCRdb obtained this table from immuneACCESS and retained in-frame rearrangements with V and J assigned. These tables miss some clones; where compared with another copy, unresolved V genes account for less than half of the shortfall, and the remainder is unexplained. This sample lists about 500,000 clones; around three quarters were detected once. 0.01% to 0.015% of the sample belongs to the ten largest clones. The data were also submitted as part of a second study, on human thymus T cells.

The specimen was thymocytes. The receptors derive from a boy in the first two years of life with a congenital heart defect. Donor details come from another sample of the same person, matched by shared clones.

The chain carries TRBV30 and TRBJ2-3; 7 bases fit TRBD2. Germline V CDR1 and CDR2: GTSNPN, SVGIG (reference sequence). J was trimmed by 0 bases and V by 0 bases; bases with no gene match: 9. CDR3 length: 17 residues. The CDR3 DNA sequence: TGTGCCTGGAGTGTCGCGGGAGTACCAACTAGCACAGATACGCAGTATTTT. Translation gives CAWSVAGVPTSTDTQYF.

The rearrangement links TRBV10-3 to TRBJ2-5; 7 bases fit TRBD2. V lost 7 bases, J lost 3 bases, and 8 bases stayed unmatched. Germline CDR1 ENHRY, CDR2 SYGVKD. CDR3 size: 14 residues. The CDR3 here is CAINPGTMEETQYF. The CDR3 DNA sequence: TGTGCCATCAACCCCGGGACTATGGAAGAGACCCAGTACTTC.

This clone was found a few times. The chain joins TRBV11-2 to TRBJ2-6; tentative D call: TRBD2 (6 bases). V was clipped by 1 base and J by 0 bases, with 16 bases between them. This CDR3 contains 19 residues. Per germline, CDR1 SGHAT and CDR2 FQNNGV. The CDR3 bases are TGTGCCAGCAGCTTAGCGAGCCCTGGAGGGGTCTCTGGGGCCAACGTCCTGACTTTC. Translation gives CASSLASPGGVSGANVLTF. Drawing the rest from reference TRBV11-2 and TRBJ2-6, the complete variable domain is EAGVAQSPRYKIIEKRQSVAFWCNPISGHATLYWYQQILGQGPKLLIQFQNNGVVDDSQLPKDRFSAERLKGVDSTLKIQPAKLEDSAVYLCASSLASPGGVSGANVLTFGAGSRLTVL.

The chain combines TRBV13 with TRBJ2-7; tentative D call: TRBD1 (6 bases). Looked up from germline, CDR1 is PRHDT and CDR2 is FYEKMQ (reference sequence). The CDR3 length is 14 residues. Trimming left V 5 bases short and J 3 bases short, with 14 bases between. The DNA for the CDR3 is TGTGCCAGCAGCACCAGGACAGACTACTACGAGCAGTACTTC. It is translated as CASSTRTDYYEQYF. Filled out from reference TRBV13 and TRBJ2-7, the complete variable domain reads AAGVIQSPRHLIKEKRETATLKCYPIPRHDTVYWYQQGPGQDPQFLISFYEKMQSDKGSIPDRFSAQQFSDYHSELNMSSLELGDSALYFCASSTRTDYYEQYFGPGTRLTVT.

The rearrangement uses TRBV4-3 and TRBJ2-3; no clear D gene. The V gene's germline CDR1 is LGHNA and CDR2 YSLEER. Deletions cut 5 bases from V and 2 bases from J, with 8 bases between. The CDR3 has 13 residues. The chain's CDR3 is CASSTRHTDTQYF. The CDR3 bases are TGCGCCAGCAGCACAAGACACACAGATACGCAGTATTTT.

The chain carries TRBV4-3 and TRBJ2-1, with 7 nucleotides matching TRBD2. With 4 bases clipped from V and 0 bases from J, the junction kept 6 bases outside the gene matches. The CDR3 is made up of 16 amino acids. Per germline, CDR1 LGHNA and CDR2 YSLEER. CDR3 in amino acids: CASSRSSGGSYNEQFF. CDR3 in DNA: TGCGCCAGCAGCCGCTCTAGCGGAGGCTCCTACAATGAGCAGTTCTTC.

The V and J genes are TRBV30 and TRBJ2-7; D is uncertain. Germline-derived CDR1 and CDR2 are GTSNPN and SVGIG (reference sequence). Between the trimmed V and J ends, which lost 0 bases and 5 bases, there was a span of 14 bases. The CDR3 runs 14 residues. CDR3 region: CAWSVGHINHEQYF. The CDR3, as DNA: TGTGCCTGGAGTGTTGGGCATATTAACCACGAGCAGTACTTC.

The rearrangement joins TRBV7-9 to TRBJ1-2, with 7 bases lining up with TRBD1. The CDR3 spans 14 residues. The V gene's germline CDR1 is SEHNR and CDR2 FQNEAQ (reference sequence). V was clipped by 5 bases and J by 4 bases; unmatched bases: 7. The CDR3 DNA is TGTGCCAGCAGCCCGGTAGGGGGCGCCTATGGCTACACCTTC. Its protein product is CASSPVGGAYGYTF.

This clone has just a few counts. This chain links TRBV28 with TRBJ2-7; possibly TRBD1 for D (6 bases). V gave up 4 bases and J gave up 2 bases, with 15 bases separating them. This CDR3 comprises 15 residues. CDR1 is MDHEN and CDR2 is SYDVKM in the germline V gene. CDR3 region: CASSSHWDKTYEQYF. Here the CDR3 DNA reads TGTGCCAGCAGTTCCCATTGGGACAAGACCTACGAGCAGTACTTC.

The sample holds one count of this clone. The chain joins TRBV27 to TRBJ2-3; TRBD2 agrees at 9 bases. This CDR3 is 14 amino acids long. V lost 5 bases and J lost 11; bases outside the gene matches: 11. CDR1 is MNHEY, CDR2 SMNVEV, per germline (reference sequence). The CDR3 nucleotides read TGTGCCAGCAGTCCCTACCCCCCTAGCGGGAAGCAGTATTTT. It translates to CASSPYPPSGKQYF.

The J gene is TRBJ2-1, the V gene TRBV7-2, with 10 positions matching TRBD2. Germline V gene sequence: CDR1 SGHTA, CDR2 FQGNSA. The V gene end was trimmed by 5 bases and the J gene end by 8 bases; junction bases not matched to a gene: 9. This CDR3 contains 15 residues. The CDR3 DNA is TGTGCCAGCAGCCTTAGCGGGAGGAGGTTGTATGAGCAGTTCTTC. Protein sequence: CASSLSGRRLYEQFF.

The chain is built from TRBV4-1 and TRBJ2-1; 16 nucleotides match TRBD2. Looked up from germline, CDR1 is MGHRA and CDR2 is YSYEKL. The V gene end was trimmed by 0 bases and the J gene end by 6 bases; junction bases not matched to a gene: 2. The CDR3 has 17 amino acids. CDR3 nucleotides: TGCGCCAGCAGCCAAGATGGGACTAGCGGGAGGGCCAATGAGCAGTTCTTC. Translation gives CASSQDGTSGRANEQFF.

This clone has just one count. The gene calls are TRBV30 and TRBJ2-1, with TRBD2 matching over 13 bases. Germline loops: CDR1 GTSNPN, CDR2 SVGIG (reference sequence). The trim removed 3 bases at V and 4 bases at J, leaving 6 bases unmatched. The CDR3 totals 16 residues. CDR3 sequence reads: CAWSVQLAGGYNEQFF. The CDR3 bases are TGTGCCTGGAGCGTTCAACTAGCGGGGGGGTACAATGAGCAGTTCTTC.

The chain couples TRBV9 to TRBJ2-3; 9 bases map to TRBD2. The CDR3 length is 17 residues. Per the germline V gene, CDR1 is SGDLS and CDR2 is YYNGEE. The junction had 12 bases not matched to a gene; V was cut back by 4 bases and J by 3 bases. In DNA form, the CDR3 reads TGTGCCAGCAGCCCCCGAGACAGCGGGAGGACTACAGATACGCAGTATTTT. Translating gives CASSPRDSGRTTDTQYF.

The genes are TRBV4-3 and TRBJ2-7; D remains unclear. Per the germline V gene, CDR1 is LGHNA and CDR2 is YSLEER. The CDR3 covers 13 residues. The germline V and J ends were trimmed by 4 bases and 3 bases, with 10 bases remaining between them. The CDR3 is CASSPPGSYEQYF. In DNA form, the CDR3 reads TGCGCCAGCAGCCCGCCGGGTAGCTACGAGCAGTACTTC.

This clone was seen only once. This chain links TRBV6-1 with TRBJ2-3; 11 bases align to TRBD2. The junction had 4 bases not matched to a gene; V was cut back by 4 bases and J by 7 bases. Looked up from germline, CDR1 is MNHNS and CDR2 is SASEGT. The CDR3 spans 14 residues. DNA of the CDR3: TGTGCCAGCAGTGCCGGACTAGCGGGCCATACGCAGTATTTT. This gives the protein CASSAGLAGHTQYF.

The rearrangement uses TRBV4-1 and TRBJ2-7, with 10 nucleotides matching TRBD2. Germline trimming cut 0 bases from V and 0 bases from J; bases unmatched to any gene: 20. This CDR3 contains 22 residues. The germline V gene has CDR1 MGHRA and CDR2 YSYEKL. The CDR3 bases are TGCGCCAGCAGCCAAGATCAAAAACTACTAGCGGGACCCTTGAGGAGCTCCTACGAGCAGTACTTC. Translation gives CASSQDQKLLAGPLRSSYEQYF.

This clone occurred a few times. The rearrangement joins TRBV7-9 to TRBJ2-5; D perhaps matches TRBD2 (5 bases). Trimming took off 5 bases at V and 2 bases at J, with 15 bases between the two ends. Germline values: CDR1 SEHNR, CDR2 FQNEAQ (reference sequence). The length of the CDR3 is 15 residues. CDR3 in DNA: TGTGCCAGCAGCGTAACACCGGGATCTCAAGAGACCCAGTACTTC. This codes for CASSVTPGSQETQYF.